This T cell receptor (beta chain) was retrieved from a study of blood T cell repertoires in COVID-19. This CDR3 is 15 amino acids long. Trimming cost V 1 base and J 8 bases; bases outside gene matches: 7. Germline values: CDR1 LGHNA, CDR2 YSLEER. Per the study methods: Reference gene primer amplification gave estimated nucleated cell counts. Libraries were prepared by immunoSEQ multiplex PCR; TCRdb keeps only in-frame clonotypes and omits some of them. The V and J calls and clone size are taken from that table; D and trimming were inferred from the DNA. The table lists about 270,000 clones, about 87% of them singletons.

The receptor was isolated from a woman aged 50 to 60 who had recovered from COVID-19. The chain carries TRBV4-3 and TRBJ1-4; 7 nucleotides line up with TRBD1. What was sequenced was PBMCs or T cells enriched from blood (not recorded which). CDR3 DNA sequence: TGCGCCAGCAGCCAAGGGGACAGAGCGATAGAAAAACTGTTTTTT. Translation: CASSQGDRAIEKLFF.